Below are 26 T cell receptor beta chains sequenced from a single sample in a study of T-cell memory formation after mild COVID-19. TCRdb passed the 5' RACE reads through MiXCR, listing each CDR3 protein once. The top ten clones hold around 3.8% of a sample with roughly 250,000 distinct CDR3 sequences, 16% of them seen once. The sequenced material came from PBMCs or a T cell subset sorted from them (not recorded which). Receptors were obtained from a man between 18 and 35 years old who had mild COVID-19 (a few samples of this study predate the infection). Cell type and time point are not known.

The rearrangement joins TRBV29-1 to TRBJ2-3; D gene unclear. CDR3 length equals 12 residues. Germline CDR1 and CDR2: SQVTM and ANQGSEA. V was cut by 5 bases and J by 0 bases, with 6 bases left in between. CDR3 coding DNA: TGCAGCGTTTCATACAGCACAGATACGCAGTATTTT. Translated: CSVSYSTDTQYF.

This clonotype appeared a few times. The chain uses TRBV20-1 and TRBJ2-1; no clear D. Trimming shortened V by 2 bases and J by 3 bases, and 5 bases separated the two germline ends. Germline values: CDR1 DFQATT, CDR2 SNEGSKA (reference sequence). The CDR3 has 12 residues. The CDR3 region has the DNA TGCAGTGCTAGATATGGCTACAATGAGCAGTTCTTC. Protein product: CSARYGYNEQFF.

The rearrangement uses TRBV29-1 and TRBJ1-2; D is uncertain. The CDR3 is 10 residues long. V was cut by 4 bases and J by 3 bases, with 3 bases left in between. Germline V gene sequence: CDR1 SQVTM, CDR2 ANQGSEA. The CDR3 coding sequence is TGCAGCGTTGCGGACTATGGCTACACCTTC. It is translated as CSVADYGYTF.

CDR3 in amino acids: CASARGGSSYEQYV. CDR3 nucleotides: TGTGCCAGCGCCAGAGGGGGAAGCTCCTACGAGCAGTACGTC. This chain uses TRBV12-3 or TRBV12-4 with TRBJ2-7; tentatively, D is TRBD1 (6 bases). The V gene lost 8 bases and the J gene lost 0 bases, with 14 bases spanning the gap. The CDR3 consists of 14 residues.

This clonotype came up many times. CDR3 sequence (DNA): TGCAGTACCCCAGCCCCCCTAGCGGGGGGAGAGGAGCAGTACTTC. Protein product: CSTPAPLAGGEEQYF. The chain has TRBV20-1 and TRBJ2-7; 11 bases fit TRBD2. The CDR3 is made up of 15 amino acids. CDR1 is DFQATT, CDR2 SNEGSKA, per germline (reference sequence). V dropped 8 bases and J dropped 7; count of bases not matched to a gene: 16.

This clonotype turned up a few times. The V call is TRBV6-5, the J call TRBJ2-7; 9 nucleotides line up with TRBD1. The CDR3 sequence is 14 residues long. V lost 6 bases and J lost 2; bases outside the gene matches: 5. The germline V gene has CDR1 MNHEY and CDR2 SVGAGI. This chain's CDR3 is CASSRGTGTYEQYF. For the CDR3, the DNA is TGTGCCAGCAGCCGTGGGACAGGGACCTACGAGCAGTACTTC.

This clonotype was seen ten or more times. This sequence joins TRBV20-1 and TRBJ2-4, with D maybe TRBD1 (6 bases). Trimming removed 1 base at V and 9 bases at J, with 7 bases between. The germline CDR1 and CDR2 sequences are DFQATT and SNEGSKA (reference sequence). CDR3 size: 11 residues. CDR3: CSARVGGIQYF. The DNA for the CDR3 is TGCAGTGCTAGAGTAGGGGGCATTCAGTACTTC.

This clonotype was found many times. This chain connects TRBV7-2 to TRBJ2-6; D is unclear. The V gene's germline CDR1 is SGHTA and CDR2 FQGNSA. The CDR3 sequence is 16 residues long. V shed 2 bases and J shed 0 bases, with 8 bases lying between them. The CDR3 nucleotides are TGTGCCAGCAGCTTACAATACAGCTCTGGGGCCAACGTCCTGACTTTC. It translates to CASSLQYSSGANVLTF.

The V and J genes are TRBV5-1 and TRBJ1-2; D remains ambiguous. Deletions cut 0 bases from V and 4 bases from J, with 10 bases between. CDR1 SGHRS and CDR2 YFSETQ come from the germline V gene. CDR3 size: 14 residues. In DNA form, the CDR3 reads TGCGCCAGCAGCTTGGCGGCGGAGGCCTATGGCTACACCTTC. As protein: CASSLAAEAYGYTF.

The sample holds a few counts of this clonotype. The chain combines TRBV5-1 with TRBJ2-7; possible D gene TRBD1, 5 bases. CDR3 size: 18 residues. V dropped 0 bases and J dropped 1 base, with 20 bases sitting between them. Germline loops: CDR1 SGHRS, CDR2 YFSETQ. The CDR3 sequence: CASSLGLSTGSSSYEQYF. For the CDR3, the DNA is TGCGCCAGCAGCTTGGGCCTCTCTACAGGTTCAAGTTCCTACGAGCAGTACTTC.

There are a few counts of this clonotype. The chain has TRBV6-1 and TRBJ1-2; TRBD1 matches at 7 bases. Trimming at V came to 5 bases and at J to 6 bases, leaving 9 bases not matched to a gene. The germline gives CDR1 MNHNS, CDR2 SASEGT. The CDR3 consists of 14 residues. The CDR3 DNA follows: TGTGCCAGCAGTAATGACAGGGCCGGTAATGGCTACACCTTC. Encoded protein: CASSNDRAGNGYTF.

This clonotype was detected a few times. The chain employs TRBV25-1 and TRBJ2-2; D not resolved. Looked up from germline, CDR1 is MGHDK and CDR2 is SYGVNS. The CDR3 consists of 14 residues. The V and J ends lost 3 bases and 3 bases respectively, with 8 bases between them. CDR3 bases: TGTGCCAGCAGTGAGTTAGGACACACCGGGGAGCTGTTTTTT. Translation: CASSELGHTGELFF.

This clonotype was recorded a few times. The chain joins TRBV11-2 to TRBJ2-5; D is unresolved. The V gene lost 8 bases and the J gene lost 1 base, with 14 bases spanning the gap. CDR1 and CDR2 (germline): SGHAT, FQNNGV. The CDR3 has 14 amino acids. CDR3 loop: CASGFPARQETQYF. The CDR3 region has the DNA TGTGCCAGCGGGTTCCCGGCTCGCCAAGAGACCCAGTACTTC.

This clonotype appeared once. The CDR3 reads CASSLDRNYEQYF. Here the CDR3 DNA reads TGTGCCAGCAGCTTAGACAGGAACTACGAGCAGTACTTC. This chain connects TRBV13 to TRBJ2-7, with a tentative D call TRBD1 (5 bases). Trimming removed 1 base at V and 3 bases at J, with 7 bases between. The CDR3 has 13 amino acids. Germline loops: CDR1 PRHDT, CDR2 FYEKMQ (reference sequence).

CDR3 bases: TGCAGTGCTAGGAGGGTTACGAGGGGACGCTATGGCTACACCTTC. Translating it yields CSARRVTRGRYGYTF. The gene calls are TRBV20-1 and TRBJ1-2, with a weak D call TRBD1 (5 bases). With 3 bases removed from V and 4 bases from J, the gap between germline ends came to 18 bases. The CDR3 is 15 residues long. Germline V CDR1 and CDR2: DFQATT, SNEGSKA (reference sequence).

The sample holds a few counts of this clonotype. The chain combines TRBV6-5 with TRBJ2-7, with unresolved D. The CDR3 consists of 15 residues. V gave up 6 bases and J gave up 0 bases, with 15 bases separating them. Looked up from germline, CDR1 is MNHEY and CDR2 is SVGAGI. The CDR3 DNA is TGTGCCAGCAGGCCCTCGTGGAGTACCTCCTACGAGCAGTACGTC. Amino acids: CASRPSWSTSYEQYV.

The genes are TRBV7-2 and TRBJ1-2; D unresolved. This CDR3 contains 15 residues. Germline CDR1 and CDR2: SGHTA and FQGNSA. V was clipped by 1 base and J by 5 bases, with 14 bases between them. CDR3: CASSLGGAVEYGYTF. CDR3 nucleotide sequence: TGTGCCAGCAGCTTAGGGGGAGCAGTGGAGTATGGCTACACCTTC.

This clonotype was found many times. The J gene is TRBJ2-3, the V gene TRBV5-8, with 14 positions matching TRBD2. The CDR3 has 15 amino acids. The germline V gene encodes CDR1 SGHTS and CDR2 YDEGEE. The ends lost 4 bases at V and 6 bases at J; junction bases unmatched: 4. CDR3 residues: CASSPGLAGVDTQYF. Here the CDR3 DNA reads TGTGCCAGCAGCCCGGGACTAGCGGGGGTGGATACGCAGTATTTT.

This clonotype showed up just a few times. The rearrangement links TRBV6-2 or TRBV6-3 to TRBJ2-6, with unresolved D. CDR1 is MNHEY, CDR2 SVGEGT, per germline. Trimming stripped 2 bases from V and 1 base from J, with 21 bases between. The CDR3 is 20 amino acids. The CDR3 here is CASSYPFRSDMGSGANVLTF. The CDR3 bases are TGTGCCAGCAGTTACCCTTTTAGGTCCGACATGGGATCTGGGGCCAACGTCCTGACTTTC.

The rearrangement uses TRBV5-1 and TRBJ2-1; 7 positions agree with TRBD2. Germline assignment: CDR1 SGHRS and CDR2 YFSETQ. The CDR3 loop spans 13 amino acids. Trimming cost V 1 base and J 12 bases; bases outside gene matches: 7. The CDR3 DNA is TGCGCCAGCAGCTTGAGCCCGGGGGGTGTGCAGTTCTTC. The encoded protein is CASSLSPGGVQFF. Complete variable domain (other parts from reference TRBV5-1 and TRBJ2-1): KAGVTQTPRYLIKTRGQQVTLSCSPISGHRSVSWYQQTPGQGLQFLFEYFSETQRNKGNFPGRFSGRQFSNSRSEMNVSTLELGDSALYLCASSLSPGGVQFFGPGTRLTVL.

This clonotype was found a few times. The genes are TRBV7-2 and TRBJ2-2; perhaps D is TRBD1 or TRBD2 (5 bases each). V dropped 1 base and J dropped 7 bases, with 10 bases sitting between them. This CDR3 is built from 14 residues. Germline CDR1 is SGHTA and CDR2 is FQGNSA. CDR3 loop: CASSLVLGGGELFF. The CDR3 bases are TGTGCCAGCAGCTTAGTTCTTGGGGGCGGGGAGCTGTTTTTT.

In this sample, this clonotype turned up a few times. This chain joins TRBV4-1 and TRBJ2-7; D is unclear. CDR3 size: 14 residues. Germline loops: CDR1 MGHRA, CDR2 YSYEKL. Trimming pared 4 bases from V and 0 bases from J, leaving 10 bases between. The CDR3, as DNA: TGCGCCAGCAGCCGAGAGCCCACCTCCTACGAGCAGTACGTC. Its protein product is CASSREPTSYEQYV.

V and J are TRBV28 and TRBJ1-1; D remains unclear. The germline gives CDR1 MDHEN, CDR2 SYDVKM. Trimming removed 10 bases from V and 0 bases from J, with 9 bases in between. The length of the CDR3 is 12 residues. CDR3: CAIGGMNTEAFF. CDR3 nucleotides: TGTGCCATCGGAGGGATGAACACTGAAGCTTTCTTT.

This chain uses TRBV29-1 with TRBJ2-7, with D unclear. The germline gives CDR1 SQVTM, CDR2 ANQGSEA. The V gene lost 6 bases and the J gene lost 2 bases, with 11 bases spanning the gap. CDR3 length equals 12 residues. In nucleotides, the CDR3 is TGCAGCGTGTCCACGGCTGCCTACGAGCAGTACTTC. It translates to CSVSTAAYEQYF.

This rearrangement joins TRBV4-3 to TRBJ2-1, with D perhaps TRBD2 (6 bases). Germline V CDR1 and CDR2: LGHNA, YSLEER. V was pared by 5 bases and J by 2 bases, with 13 bases between. The CDR3 contains 15 residues. CDR3 sequence: CASSFTRGTYNEQFF. In DNA form, the CDR3 reads TGCGCCAGCAGCTTCACGCGGGGCACCTACAATGAGCAGTTCTTC.

This clonotype was detected a few times. CDR3 loop: CASSATGSYEQYV. CDR3 coding DNA: TGTGCCAGCAGCGCGACAGGTTCCTACGAGCAGTACGTC. This rearrangement joins TRBV5-5 to TRBJ2-7; tentative D call: TRBD1 (6 bases). CDR1 is SGHKS, CDR2 YYEKEE, per germline (reference sequence). The CDR3 covers 13 residues. Trimming pared 4 bases from V and 1 base from J, leaving 9 bases between.